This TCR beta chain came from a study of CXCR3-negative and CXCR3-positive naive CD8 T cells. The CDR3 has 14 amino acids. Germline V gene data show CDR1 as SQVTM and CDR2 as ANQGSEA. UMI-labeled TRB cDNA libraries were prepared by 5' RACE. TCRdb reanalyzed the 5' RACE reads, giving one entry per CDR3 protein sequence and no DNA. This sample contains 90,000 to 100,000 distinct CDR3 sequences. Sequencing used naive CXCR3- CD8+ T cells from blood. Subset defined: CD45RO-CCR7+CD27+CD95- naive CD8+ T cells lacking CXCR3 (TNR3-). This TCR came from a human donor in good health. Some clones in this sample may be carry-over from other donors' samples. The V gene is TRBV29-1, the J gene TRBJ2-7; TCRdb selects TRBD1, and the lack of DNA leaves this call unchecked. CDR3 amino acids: CSVLGQGKLYEQYF.